The clone carrying this T cell receptor (beta chain) was counted between two and nine times. Its antigen is undetermined. Germline trimming cut 6 bases from V and 4 bases from J; bases unmatched to any gene: 17. Germline loops: CDR1 MNHNS, CDR2 SASEGT. The CDR3 is 19 amino acids. The PBMCs had their origin in 7.5 to 10 ml of fresh peripheral blood. This entry comes from a study of T cells in Graves' hyperthyroidism and ophthalmopathy. From RNA transcripts, TCR beta CDR3 regions were amplified. The primer set for the first-round RT-PCR of the TCR CDR3 was HTBI. Using its own MiXCR run on the multiplex PCR reads, TCRdb lists one record per CDR3 protein. The table lists approximately 590,000 distinct CDR3 sequences, roughly 14% of them singletons, with under 7.5% in the top ten. Study-wide points: Appearing also in blood were most of the thyroid clonotypes expanded above 0.001.

Sequenced input: blood. The source of this sequence is a woman in her 30s with Graves' hyperthyroidism. V gene TRBV6-1 combines with J gene TRBJ2-1; 11 nucleotides align to TRBD2. The CDR3 protein is CASRTLRTSGLLNYNEQFF. The CDR3 DNA reads TGTGCCAGCAGGACCTTAAGGACTAGCGGGTTGCTGAATTACAATGAGCAGTTCTTC.